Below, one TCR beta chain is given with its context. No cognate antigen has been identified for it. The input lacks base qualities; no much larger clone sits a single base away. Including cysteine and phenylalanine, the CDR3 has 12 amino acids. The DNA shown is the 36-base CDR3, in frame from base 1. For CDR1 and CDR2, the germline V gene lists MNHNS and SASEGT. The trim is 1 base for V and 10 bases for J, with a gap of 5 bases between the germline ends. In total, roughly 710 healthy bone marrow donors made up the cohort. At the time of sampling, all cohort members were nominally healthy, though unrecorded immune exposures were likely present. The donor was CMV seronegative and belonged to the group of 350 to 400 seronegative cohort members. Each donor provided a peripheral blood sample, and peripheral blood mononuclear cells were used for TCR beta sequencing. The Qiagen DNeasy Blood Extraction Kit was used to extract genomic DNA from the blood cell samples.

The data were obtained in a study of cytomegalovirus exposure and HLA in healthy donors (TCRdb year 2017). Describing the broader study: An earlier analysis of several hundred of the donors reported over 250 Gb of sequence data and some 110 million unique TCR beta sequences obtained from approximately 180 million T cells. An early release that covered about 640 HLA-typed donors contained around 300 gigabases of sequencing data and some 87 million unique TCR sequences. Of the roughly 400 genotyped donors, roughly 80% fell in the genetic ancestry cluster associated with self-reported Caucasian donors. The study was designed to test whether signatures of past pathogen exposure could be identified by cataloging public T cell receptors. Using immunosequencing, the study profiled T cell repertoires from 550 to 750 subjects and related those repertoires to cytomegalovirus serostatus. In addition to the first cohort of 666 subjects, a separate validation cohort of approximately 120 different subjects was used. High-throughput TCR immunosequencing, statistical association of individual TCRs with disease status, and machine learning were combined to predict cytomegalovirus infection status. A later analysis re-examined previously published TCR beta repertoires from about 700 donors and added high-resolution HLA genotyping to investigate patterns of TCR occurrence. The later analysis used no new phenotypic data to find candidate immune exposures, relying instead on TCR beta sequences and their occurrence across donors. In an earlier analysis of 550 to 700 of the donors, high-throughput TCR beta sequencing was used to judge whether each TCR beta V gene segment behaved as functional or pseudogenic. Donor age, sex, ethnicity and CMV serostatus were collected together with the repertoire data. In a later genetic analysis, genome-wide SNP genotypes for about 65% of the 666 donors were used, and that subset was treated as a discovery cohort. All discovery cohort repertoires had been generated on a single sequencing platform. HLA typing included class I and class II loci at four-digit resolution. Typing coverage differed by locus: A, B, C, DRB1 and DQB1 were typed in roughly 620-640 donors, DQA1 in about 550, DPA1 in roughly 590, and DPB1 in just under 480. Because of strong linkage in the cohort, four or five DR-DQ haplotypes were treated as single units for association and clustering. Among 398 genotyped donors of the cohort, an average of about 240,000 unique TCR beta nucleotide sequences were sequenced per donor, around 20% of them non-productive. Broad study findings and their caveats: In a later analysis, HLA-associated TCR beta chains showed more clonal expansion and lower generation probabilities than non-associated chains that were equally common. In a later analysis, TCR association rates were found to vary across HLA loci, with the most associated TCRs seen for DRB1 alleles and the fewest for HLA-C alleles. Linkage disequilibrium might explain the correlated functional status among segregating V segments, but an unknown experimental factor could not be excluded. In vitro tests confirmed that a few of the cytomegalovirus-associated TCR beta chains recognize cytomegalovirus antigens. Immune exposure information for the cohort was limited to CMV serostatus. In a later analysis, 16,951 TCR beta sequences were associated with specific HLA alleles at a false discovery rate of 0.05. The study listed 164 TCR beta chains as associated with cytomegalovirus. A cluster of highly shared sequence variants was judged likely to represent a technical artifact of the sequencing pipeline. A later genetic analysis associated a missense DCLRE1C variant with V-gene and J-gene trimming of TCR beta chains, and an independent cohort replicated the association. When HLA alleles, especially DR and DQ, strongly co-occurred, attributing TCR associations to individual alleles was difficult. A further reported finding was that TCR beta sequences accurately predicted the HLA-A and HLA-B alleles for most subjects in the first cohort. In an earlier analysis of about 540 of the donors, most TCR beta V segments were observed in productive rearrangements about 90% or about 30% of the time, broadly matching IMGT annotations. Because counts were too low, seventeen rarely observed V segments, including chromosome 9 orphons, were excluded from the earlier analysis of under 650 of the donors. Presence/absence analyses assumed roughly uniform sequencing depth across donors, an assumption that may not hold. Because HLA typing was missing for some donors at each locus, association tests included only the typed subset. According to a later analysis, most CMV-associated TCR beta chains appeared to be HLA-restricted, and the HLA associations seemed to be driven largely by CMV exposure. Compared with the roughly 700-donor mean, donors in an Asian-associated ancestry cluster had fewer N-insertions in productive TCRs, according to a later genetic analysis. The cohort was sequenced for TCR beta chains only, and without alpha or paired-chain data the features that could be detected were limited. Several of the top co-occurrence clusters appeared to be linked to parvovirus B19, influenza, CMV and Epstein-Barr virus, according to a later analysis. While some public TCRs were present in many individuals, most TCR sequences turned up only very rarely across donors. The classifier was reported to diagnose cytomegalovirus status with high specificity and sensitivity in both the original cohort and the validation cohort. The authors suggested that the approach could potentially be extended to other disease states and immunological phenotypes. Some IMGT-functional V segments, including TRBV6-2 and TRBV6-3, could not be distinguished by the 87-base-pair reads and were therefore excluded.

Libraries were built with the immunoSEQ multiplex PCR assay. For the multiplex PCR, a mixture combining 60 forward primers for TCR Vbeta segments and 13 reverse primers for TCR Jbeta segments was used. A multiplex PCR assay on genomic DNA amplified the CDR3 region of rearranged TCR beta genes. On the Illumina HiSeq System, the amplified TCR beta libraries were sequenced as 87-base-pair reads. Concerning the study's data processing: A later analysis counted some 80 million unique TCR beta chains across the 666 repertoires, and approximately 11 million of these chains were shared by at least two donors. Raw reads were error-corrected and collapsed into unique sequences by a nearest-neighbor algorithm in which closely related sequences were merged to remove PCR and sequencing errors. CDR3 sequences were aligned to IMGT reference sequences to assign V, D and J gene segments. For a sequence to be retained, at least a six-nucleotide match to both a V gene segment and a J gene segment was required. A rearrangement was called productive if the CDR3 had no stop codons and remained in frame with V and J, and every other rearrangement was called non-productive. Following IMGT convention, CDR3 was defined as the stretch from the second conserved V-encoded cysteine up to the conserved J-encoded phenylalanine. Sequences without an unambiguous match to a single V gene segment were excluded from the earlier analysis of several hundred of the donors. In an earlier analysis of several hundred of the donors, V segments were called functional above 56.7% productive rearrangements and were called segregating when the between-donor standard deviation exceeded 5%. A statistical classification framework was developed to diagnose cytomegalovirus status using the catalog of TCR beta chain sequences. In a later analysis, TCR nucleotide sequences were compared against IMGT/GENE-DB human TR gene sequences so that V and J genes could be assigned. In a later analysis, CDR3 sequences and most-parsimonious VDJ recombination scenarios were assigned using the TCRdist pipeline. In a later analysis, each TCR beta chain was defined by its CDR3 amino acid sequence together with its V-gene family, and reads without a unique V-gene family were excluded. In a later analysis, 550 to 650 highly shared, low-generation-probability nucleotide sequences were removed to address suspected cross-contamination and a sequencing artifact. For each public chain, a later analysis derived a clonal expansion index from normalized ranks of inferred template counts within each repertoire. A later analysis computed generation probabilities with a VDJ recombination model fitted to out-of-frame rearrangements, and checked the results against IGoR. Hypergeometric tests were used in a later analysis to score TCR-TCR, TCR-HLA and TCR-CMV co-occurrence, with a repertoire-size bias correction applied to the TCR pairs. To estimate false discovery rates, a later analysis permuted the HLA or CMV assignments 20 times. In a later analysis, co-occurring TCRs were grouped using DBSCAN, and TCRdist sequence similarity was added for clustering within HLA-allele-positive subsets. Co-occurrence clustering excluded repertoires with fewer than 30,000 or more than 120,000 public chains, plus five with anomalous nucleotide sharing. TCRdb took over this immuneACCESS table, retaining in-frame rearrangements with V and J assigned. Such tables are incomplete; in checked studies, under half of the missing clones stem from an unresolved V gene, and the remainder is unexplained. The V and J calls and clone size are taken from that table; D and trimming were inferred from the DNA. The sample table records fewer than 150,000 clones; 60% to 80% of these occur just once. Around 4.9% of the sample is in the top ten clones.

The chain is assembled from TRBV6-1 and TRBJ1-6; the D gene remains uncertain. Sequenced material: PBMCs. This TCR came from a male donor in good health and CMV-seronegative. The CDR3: CASSEGASPLHF. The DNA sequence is TGTGCCAGCAGTGAAGGGGCCTCACCCCTCCACTTT.